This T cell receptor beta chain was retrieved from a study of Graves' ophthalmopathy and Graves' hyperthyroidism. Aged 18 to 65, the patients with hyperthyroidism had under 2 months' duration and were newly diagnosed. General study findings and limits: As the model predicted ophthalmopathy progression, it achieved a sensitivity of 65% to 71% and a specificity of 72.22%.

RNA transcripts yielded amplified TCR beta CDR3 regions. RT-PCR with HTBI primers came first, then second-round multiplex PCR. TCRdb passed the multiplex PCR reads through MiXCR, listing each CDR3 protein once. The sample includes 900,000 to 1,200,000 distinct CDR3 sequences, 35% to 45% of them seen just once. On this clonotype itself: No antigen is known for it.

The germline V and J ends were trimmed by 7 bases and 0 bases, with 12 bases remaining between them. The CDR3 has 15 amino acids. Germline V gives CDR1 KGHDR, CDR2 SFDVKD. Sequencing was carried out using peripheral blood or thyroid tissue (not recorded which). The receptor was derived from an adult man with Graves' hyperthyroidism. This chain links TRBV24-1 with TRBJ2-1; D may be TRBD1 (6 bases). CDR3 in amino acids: CATSGQISSYNEQFF. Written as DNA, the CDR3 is TGTGCCACCAGCGGACAGATTAGCTCCTACAATGAGCAGTTCTTC.